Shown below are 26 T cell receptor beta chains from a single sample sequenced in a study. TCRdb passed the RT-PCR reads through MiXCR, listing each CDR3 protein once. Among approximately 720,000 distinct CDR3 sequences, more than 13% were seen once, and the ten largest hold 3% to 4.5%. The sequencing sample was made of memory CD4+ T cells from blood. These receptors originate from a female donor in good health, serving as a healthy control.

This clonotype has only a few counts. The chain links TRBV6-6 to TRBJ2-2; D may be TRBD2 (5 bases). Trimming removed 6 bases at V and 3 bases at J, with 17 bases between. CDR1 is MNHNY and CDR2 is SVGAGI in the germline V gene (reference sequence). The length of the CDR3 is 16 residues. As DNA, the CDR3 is TGTGCCAGCAGCCCCGACTCGAGGGTATACACCGGGGAGCTGTTTTTT. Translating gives CASSPDSRVYTGELFF.

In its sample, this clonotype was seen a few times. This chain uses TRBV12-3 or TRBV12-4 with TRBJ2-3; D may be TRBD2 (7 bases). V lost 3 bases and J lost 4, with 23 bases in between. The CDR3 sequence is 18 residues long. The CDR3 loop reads CASSLTWGGGTRADTQYF. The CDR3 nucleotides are TGTGCCAGCAGTTTGACTTGGGGGGGGGGCACTCGGGCAGATACGCAGTATTTT.

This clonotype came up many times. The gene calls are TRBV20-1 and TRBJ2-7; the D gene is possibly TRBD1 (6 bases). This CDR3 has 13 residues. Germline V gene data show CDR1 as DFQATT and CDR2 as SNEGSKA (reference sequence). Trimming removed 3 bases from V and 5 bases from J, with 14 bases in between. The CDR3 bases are TGCAGTGCTAGGGCAGGGGAAACGGACGAGCAGTACTTC. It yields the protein CSARAGETDEQYF.

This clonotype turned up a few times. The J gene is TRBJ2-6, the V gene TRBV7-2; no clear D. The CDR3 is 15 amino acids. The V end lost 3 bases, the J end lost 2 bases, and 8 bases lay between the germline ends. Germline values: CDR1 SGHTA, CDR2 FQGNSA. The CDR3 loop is CASSFDGTGANVLTF. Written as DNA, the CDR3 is TGTGCCAGCAGCTTCGATGGGACTGGGGCCAACGTCCTGACTTTC.

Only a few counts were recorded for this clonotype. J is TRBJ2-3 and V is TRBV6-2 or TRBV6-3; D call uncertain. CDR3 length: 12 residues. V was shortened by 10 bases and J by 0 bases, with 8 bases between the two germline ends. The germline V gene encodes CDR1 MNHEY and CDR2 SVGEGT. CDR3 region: CAIRESTDTQYF. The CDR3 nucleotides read TGTGCCATCCGTGAAAGCACAGATACGCAGTATTTT.

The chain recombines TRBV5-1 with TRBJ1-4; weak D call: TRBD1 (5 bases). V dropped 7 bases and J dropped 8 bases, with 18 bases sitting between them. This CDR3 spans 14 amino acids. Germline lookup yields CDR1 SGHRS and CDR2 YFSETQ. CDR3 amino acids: CASGERTRSEKLFF. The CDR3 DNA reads TGCGCCAGCGGGGAAAGGACAAGATCCGAAAAACTGTTTTTT. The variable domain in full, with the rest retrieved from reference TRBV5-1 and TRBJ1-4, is KAGVTQTPRYLIKTRGQQVTLSCSPISGHRSVSWYQQTPGQGLQFLFEYFSETQRNKGNFPGRFSGRQFSNSRSEMNVSTLELGDSALYLCASGERTRSEKLFFGSGTQLSVL.

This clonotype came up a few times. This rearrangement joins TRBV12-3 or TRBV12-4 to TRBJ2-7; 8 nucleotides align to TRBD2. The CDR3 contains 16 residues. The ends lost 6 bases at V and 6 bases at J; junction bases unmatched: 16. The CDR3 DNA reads TGTGCCAGCAGGGTTGCGGGGGGCTGGAGTGGTGGCGAGCAGTACTTC. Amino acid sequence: CASRVAGGWSGGEQYF.

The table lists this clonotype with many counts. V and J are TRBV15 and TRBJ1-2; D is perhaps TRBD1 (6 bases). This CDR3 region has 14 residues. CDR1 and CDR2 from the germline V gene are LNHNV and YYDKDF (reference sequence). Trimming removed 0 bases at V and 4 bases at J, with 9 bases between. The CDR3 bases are TGTGCCACCAGCAGAGAACAGGGCCCCTATGGCTACACCTTC. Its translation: CATSREQGPYGYTF.

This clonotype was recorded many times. CDR3 sequence: CSAREGLTGMYEQYF. CDR3 in DNA: TGCAGTGCTAGAGAGGGATTGACAGGGATGTACGAGCAGTACTTC. The rearrangement links TRBV20-1 to TRBJ2-7, with 7 positions matching TRBD1. Germline-derived CDR1 and CDR2 are DFQATT and SNEGSKA (reference sequence). The CDR3 spans 15 residues. After removal of 0 bases from V and 4 bases from J, the junction contained 9 bases not matched to a gene.

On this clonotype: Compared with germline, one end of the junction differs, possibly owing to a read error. The CDR3, as DNA: TGCGCCAGCAGCCCTCGACAGGGGACAGGATACGGGCAGTACTTC. As protein: CASSPRQGTGYGQYF. The chain employs TRBV5-1 and TRBJ2-7; 8 bases match TRBD1. The CDR3 totals 15 residues. Germline lookup yields CDR1 SGHRS and CDR2 YFSETQ.

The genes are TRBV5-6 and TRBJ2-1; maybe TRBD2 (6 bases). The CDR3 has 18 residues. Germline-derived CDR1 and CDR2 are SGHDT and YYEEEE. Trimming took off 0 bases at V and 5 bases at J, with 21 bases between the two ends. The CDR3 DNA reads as TGTGCCAGCAGCTTGGACCCTTATAGCGGAGGCCGCAACAATGAGCAGTTCTTC. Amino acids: CASSLDPYSGGRNNEQFF.

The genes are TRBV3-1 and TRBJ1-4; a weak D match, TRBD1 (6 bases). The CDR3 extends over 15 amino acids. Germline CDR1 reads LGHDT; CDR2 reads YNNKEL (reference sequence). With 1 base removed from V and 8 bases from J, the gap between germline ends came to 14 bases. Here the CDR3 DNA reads TGTGCCAGCAGCCAAGTTGTGGGGGCTGGAGAAAAACTGTTTTTT. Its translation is CASSQVVGAGEKLFF.

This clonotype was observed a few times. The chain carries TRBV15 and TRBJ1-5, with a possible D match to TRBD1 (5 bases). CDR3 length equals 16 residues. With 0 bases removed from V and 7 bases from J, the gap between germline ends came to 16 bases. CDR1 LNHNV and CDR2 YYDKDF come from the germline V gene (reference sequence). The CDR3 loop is CATSRDKGPSGQPQHF. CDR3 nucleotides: TGTGCCACCAGCAGAGATAAGGGACCCTCTGGACAGCCCCAGCATTTT.

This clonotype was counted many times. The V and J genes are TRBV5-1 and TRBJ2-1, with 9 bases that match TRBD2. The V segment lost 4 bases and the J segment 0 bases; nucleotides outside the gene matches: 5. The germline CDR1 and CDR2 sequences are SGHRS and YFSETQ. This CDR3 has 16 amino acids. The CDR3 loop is CASSEIAGVSYNEQFF. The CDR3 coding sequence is TGCGCCAGCAGCGAGATAGCGGGGGTCTCCTACAATGAGCAGTTCTTC.

In nucleotides, the CDR3 is TGTGCCATCACCTCGAAGATAAGCAATGAGCAGTTCTTC. Protein: CAITSKISNEQFF. The chain combines TRBV10-3 with TRBJ2-1; D is uncertain. The CDR3 is 13 residues long. The ends were cut back, 7 bases at V and 6 bases at J, with 13 bases in the middle. The germline CDR1 and CDR2 sequences are ENHRY and SYGVKD.

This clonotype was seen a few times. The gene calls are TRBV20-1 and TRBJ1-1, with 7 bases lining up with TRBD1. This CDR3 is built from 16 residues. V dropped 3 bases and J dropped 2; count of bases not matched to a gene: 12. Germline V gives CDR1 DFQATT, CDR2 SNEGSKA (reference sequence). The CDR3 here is CSASLTGVGLNTEAFF. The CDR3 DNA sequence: TGCAGTGCTAGCTTAACAGGGGTCGGTCTTAACACTGAAGCTTTCTTT.

The CDR3 spells CASSSLARGSNGYTF. The CDR3 region has the DNA TGTGCCAGCAGCTCCCTGGCCCGGGGGAGCAATGGCTACACCTTC. The chain has TRBV7-2 and TRBJ1-2; D is possibly TRBD1 (5 bases). CDR3 length: 15 residues. V lost 4 bases and J 6 bases, leaving 18 bases between the germline ends. Germline CDR1 reads SGHTA; CDR2 reads FQGNSA.

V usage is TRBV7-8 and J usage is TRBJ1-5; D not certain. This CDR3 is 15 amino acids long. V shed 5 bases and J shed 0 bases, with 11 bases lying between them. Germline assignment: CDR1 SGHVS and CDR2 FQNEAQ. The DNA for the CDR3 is TGTGCCAGCAGCGCCGCGAGGGCTAGCAATCAGCCCCAGCATTTT. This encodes CASSAARASNQPQHF.

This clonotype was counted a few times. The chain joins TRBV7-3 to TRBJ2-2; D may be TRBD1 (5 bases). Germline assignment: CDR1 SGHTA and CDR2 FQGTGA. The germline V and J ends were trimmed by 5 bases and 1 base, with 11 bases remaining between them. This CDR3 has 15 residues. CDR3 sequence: CASSPRDRNTGELFF. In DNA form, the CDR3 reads TGTGCCAGCAGCCCCCGAGACAGGAACACCGGGGAGCTGTTTTTT.

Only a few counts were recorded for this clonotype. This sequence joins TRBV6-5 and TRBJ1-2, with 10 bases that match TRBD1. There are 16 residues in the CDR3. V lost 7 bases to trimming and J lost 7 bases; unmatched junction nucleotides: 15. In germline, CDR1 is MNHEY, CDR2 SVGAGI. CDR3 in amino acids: CASNPTGGEFFVGYTF. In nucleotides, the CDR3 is TGTGCCAGCAACCCGACAGGGGGCGAATTCTTTGTTGGCTACACCTTC.

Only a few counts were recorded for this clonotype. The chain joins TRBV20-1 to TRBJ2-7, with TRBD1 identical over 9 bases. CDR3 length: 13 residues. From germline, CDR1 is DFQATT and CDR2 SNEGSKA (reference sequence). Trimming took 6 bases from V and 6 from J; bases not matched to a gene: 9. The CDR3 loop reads CSAMGQGSIEQYF. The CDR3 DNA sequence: TGCAGTGCCATGGGACAGGGTTCCATCGAGCAGTACTTC.

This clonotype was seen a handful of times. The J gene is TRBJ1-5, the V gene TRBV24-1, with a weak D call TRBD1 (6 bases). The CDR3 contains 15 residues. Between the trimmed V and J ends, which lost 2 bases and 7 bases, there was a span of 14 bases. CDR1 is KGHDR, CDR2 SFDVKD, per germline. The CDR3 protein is CATSDSTGSRQPQHF. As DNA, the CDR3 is TGTGCCACCAGTGATTCCACAGGGAGTCGACAGCCCCAGCATTTT.

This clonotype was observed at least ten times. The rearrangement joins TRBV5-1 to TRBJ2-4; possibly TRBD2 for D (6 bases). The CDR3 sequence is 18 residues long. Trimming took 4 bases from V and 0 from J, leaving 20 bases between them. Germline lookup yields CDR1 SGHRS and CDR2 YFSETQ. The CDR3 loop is CASSVGTQAALAKNIQYF. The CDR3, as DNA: TGCGCCAGCAGCGTTGGGACTCAGGCTGCCCTAGCCAAAAACATTCAGTACTTC. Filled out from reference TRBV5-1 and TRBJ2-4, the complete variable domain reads KAGVTQTPRYLIKTRGQQVTLSCSPISGHRSVSWYQQTPGQGLQFLFEYFSETQRNKGNFPGRFSGRQFSNSRSEMNVSTLELGDSALYLCASSVGTQAALAKNIQYFGAGTRLSVL.

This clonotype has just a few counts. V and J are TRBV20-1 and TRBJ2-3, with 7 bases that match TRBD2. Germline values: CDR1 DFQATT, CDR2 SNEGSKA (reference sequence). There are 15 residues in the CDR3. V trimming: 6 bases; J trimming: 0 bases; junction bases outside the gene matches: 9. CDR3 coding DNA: TGCAGTGCCCGGGGGGAAAAATCTAGCACAGATACGCAGTATTTT. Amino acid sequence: CSARGEKSSTDTQYF.

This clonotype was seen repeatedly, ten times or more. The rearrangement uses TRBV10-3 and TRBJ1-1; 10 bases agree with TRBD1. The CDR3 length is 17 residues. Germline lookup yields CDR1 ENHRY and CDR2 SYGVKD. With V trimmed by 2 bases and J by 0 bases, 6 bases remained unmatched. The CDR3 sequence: CAISEATGGGMNTEAFF. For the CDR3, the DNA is TGTGCCATCAGTGAGGCGACAGGGGGCGGCATGAACACTGAAGCTTTCTTT.

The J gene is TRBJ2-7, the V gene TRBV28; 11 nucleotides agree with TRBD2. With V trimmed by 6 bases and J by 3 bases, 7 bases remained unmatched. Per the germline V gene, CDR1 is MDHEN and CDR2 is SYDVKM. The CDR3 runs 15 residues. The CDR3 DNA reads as TGTGCCAGCAGGGGGGACACTAGCGGGAGCTACGAGCAGTACTTC. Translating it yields CASRGDTSGSYEQYF.